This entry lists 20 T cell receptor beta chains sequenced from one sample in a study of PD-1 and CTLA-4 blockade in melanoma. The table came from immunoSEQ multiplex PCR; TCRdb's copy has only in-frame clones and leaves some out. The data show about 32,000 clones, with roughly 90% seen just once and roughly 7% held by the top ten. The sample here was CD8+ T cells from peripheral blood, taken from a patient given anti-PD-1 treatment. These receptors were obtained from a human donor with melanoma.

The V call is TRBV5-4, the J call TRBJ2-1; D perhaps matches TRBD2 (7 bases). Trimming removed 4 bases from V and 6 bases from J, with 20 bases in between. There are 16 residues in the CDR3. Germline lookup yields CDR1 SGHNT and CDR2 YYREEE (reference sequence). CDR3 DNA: TGTGCCAGCAGCCCAGGGGACCTCCAGCGGGGCAATGAGCAGTTCTTC. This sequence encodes CASSPGDLQRGNEQFF.

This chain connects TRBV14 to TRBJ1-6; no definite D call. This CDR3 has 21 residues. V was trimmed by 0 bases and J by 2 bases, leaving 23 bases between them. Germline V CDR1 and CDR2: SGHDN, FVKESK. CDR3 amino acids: CASSQDRGKGGRRAYNSPLHF. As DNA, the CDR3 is TGTGCCAGCAGCCAAGATCGGGGTAAGGGCGGGAGGAGGGCCTATAATTCACCCCTCCACTTT. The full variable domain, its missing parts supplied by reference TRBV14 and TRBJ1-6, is EAGVTQFPSHSVIEKGQTVTLRCDPISGHDNLYWYRRVMGKEIKFLLHFVKESKQDESGMPNNRFLAERTGGTYSTLKVQPAELEDSGVYFCASSQDRGKGGRRAYNSPLHFGNGTRLTVT.

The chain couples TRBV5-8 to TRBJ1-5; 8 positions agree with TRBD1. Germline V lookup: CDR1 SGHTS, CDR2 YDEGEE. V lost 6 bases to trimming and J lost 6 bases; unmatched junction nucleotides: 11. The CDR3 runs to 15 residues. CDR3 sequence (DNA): TGTGCCAGCAAGGACAGGGCTGGAGTTATTCAGCCCCAGCATTTT. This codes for CASKDRAGVIQPQHF.

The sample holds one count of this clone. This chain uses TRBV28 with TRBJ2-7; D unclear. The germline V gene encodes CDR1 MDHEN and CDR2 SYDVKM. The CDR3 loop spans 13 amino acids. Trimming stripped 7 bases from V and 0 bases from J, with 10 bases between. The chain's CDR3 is CASTSLSSYEQYF. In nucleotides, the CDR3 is TGTGCCAGCACCTCCCTTAGCTCCTACGAGCAGTACTTC.

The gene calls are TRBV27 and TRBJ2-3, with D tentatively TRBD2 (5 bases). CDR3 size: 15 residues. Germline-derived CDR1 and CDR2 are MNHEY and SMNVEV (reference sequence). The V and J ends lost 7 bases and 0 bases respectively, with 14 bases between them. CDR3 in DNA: TGTGCCAGCACTTCGGGGTTGTTTAGCACAGATACGCAGTATTTT. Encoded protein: CASTSGLFSTDTQYF.

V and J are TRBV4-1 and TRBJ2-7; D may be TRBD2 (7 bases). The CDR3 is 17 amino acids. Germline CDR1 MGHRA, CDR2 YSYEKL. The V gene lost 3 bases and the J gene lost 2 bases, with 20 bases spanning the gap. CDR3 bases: TGCGCCAGCAGCCATGTGTGGGGGGGGCCAGGGCCCTACGAGCAGTACTTC. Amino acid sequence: CASSHVWGGPGPYEQYF.

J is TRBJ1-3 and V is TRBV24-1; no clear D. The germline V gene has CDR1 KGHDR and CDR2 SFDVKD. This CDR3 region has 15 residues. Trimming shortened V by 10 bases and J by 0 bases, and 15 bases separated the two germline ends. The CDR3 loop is CATSPGAPSGNTIYF. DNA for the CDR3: TGTGCCACTTCTCCCGGTGCTCCCTCTGGAAACACCATATATTTT.

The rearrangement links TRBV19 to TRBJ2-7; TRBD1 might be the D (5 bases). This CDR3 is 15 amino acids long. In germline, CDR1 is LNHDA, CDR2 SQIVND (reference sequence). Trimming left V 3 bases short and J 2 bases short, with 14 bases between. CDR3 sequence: CASSIGTGETYEQYF. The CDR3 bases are TGTGCCAGTAGTATTGGAACAGGTGAAACCTACGAGCAGTACTTC.

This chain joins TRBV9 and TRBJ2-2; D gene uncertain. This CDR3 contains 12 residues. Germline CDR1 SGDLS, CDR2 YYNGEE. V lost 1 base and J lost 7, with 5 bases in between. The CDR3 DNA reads TGTGCCAGCAGCGTAACGGACGGGGAGCTGTTTTTT. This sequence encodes CASSVTDGELFF.

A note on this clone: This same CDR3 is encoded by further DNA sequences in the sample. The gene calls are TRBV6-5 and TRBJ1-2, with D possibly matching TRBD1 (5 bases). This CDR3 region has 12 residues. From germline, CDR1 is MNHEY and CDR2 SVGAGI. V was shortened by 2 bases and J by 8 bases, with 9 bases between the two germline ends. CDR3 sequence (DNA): TGTGCCAGCAGTTACGTCGGGGGAGGCTACACCTTC. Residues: CASSYVGGGYTF.

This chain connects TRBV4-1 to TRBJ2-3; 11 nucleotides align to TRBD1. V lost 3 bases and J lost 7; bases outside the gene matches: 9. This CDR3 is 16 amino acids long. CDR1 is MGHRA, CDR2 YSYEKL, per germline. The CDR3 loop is CASSHTPGTGGNTQYF. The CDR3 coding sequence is TGCGCCAGCAGCCACACCCCCGGGACAGGGGGAAATACGCAGTATTTT.

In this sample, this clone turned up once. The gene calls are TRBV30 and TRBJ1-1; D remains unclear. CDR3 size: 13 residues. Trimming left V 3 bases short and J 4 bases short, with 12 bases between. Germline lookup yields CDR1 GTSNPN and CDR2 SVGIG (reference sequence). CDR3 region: CAWSLGSRTEAFF. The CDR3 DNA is TGTGCCTGGAGCCTAGGATCGCGCACTGAAGCTTTCTTT.

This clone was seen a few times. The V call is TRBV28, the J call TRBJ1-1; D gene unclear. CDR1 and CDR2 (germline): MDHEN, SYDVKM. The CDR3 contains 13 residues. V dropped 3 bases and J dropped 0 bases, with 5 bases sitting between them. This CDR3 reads CASSFQLNTEAFF. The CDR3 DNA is TGTGCCAGCAGTTTCCAGCTGAACACTGAAGCTTTCTTT. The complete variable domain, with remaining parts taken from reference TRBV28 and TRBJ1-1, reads DVKVTQSSRYLVKRTGEKVFLECVQDMDHENMFWYRQDPGLGLRLIYFSYDVKMKEKGDIPEGYSVSREKKERFSLILESASTNQTSMYLCASSFQLNTEAFFGQGTRLTVV.

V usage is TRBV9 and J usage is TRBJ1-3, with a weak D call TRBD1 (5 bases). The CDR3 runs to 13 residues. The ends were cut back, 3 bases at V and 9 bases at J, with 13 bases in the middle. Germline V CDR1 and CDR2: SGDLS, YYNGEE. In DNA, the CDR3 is TGTGCCAGCAGCGACAGGTACCAAACCACCATATATTTT. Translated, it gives CASSDRYQTTIYF.

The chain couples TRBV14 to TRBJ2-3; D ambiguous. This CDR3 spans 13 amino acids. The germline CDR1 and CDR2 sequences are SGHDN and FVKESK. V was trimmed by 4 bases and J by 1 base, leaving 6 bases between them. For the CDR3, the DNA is TGTGCCAGCAGCCCCGTTGGCACAGATACGCAGTATTTT. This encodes CASSPVGTDTQYF.

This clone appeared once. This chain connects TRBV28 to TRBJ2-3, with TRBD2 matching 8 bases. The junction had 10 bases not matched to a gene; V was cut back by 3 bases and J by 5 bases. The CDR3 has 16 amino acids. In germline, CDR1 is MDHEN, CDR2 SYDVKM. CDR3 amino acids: CASSFRAGDPLDTQYF. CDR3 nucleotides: TGTGCCAGCAGTTTCCGAGCGGGGGATCCGTTAGATACGCAGTATTTT.

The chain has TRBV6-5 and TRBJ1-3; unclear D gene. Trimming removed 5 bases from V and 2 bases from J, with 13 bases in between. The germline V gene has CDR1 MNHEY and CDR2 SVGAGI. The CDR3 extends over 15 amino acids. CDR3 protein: CASSIDLGTGNTIYF. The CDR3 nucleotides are TGTGCCAGCAGTATAGATTTAGGGACTGGAAACACCATATATTTT.

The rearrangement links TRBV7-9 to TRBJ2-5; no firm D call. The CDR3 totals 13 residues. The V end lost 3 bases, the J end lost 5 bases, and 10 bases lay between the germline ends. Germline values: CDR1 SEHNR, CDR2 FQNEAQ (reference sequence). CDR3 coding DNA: TGTGCCAGCAGCTTGCCCTCTGACGAGACCCAGTACTTC. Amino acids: CASSLPSDETQYF. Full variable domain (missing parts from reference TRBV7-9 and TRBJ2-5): DTGVSQNPRHKITKRGQNVTFRCDPISEHNRLYWYRQTLGQGPEFLTYFQNEAQLEKSRLLSDRFSAERPKGSFSTLEIQRTEQGDSAMYLCASSLPSDETQYFGPGTRLLVL.

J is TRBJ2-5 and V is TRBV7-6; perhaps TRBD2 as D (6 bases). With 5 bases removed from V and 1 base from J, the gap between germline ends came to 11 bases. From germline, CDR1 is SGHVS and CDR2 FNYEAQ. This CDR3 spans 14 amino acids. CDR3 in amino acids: CASSPWGVQETQYF. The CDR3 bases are TGTGCCAGCAGCCCTTGGGGGGTCCAAGAGACCCAGTACTTC.

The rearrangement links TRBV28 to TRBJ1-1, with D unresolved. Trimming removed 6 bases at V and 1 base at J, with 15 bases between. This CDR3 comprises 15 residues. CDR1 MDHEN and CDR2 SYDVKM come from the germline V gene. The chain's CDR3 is CASRRPGPRNTEAFF. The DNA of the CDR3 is TGTGCCAGCAGACGACCTGGACCGCGGAACACTGAAGCTTTCTTT.